This T cell receptor (beta chain) emerged from a study of technical replicates of blood from a few donors. V gave up 5 bases and J gave up 3 bases; unmatched junction bases: 4. The CDR3 runs 15 residues. CDR1 and CDR2 (germline): SGHNT, YYREEE (reference sequence). Measured with immunoSEQ multiplex PCR; TCRdb has only the in-frame clones, and not every one. The sample holds roughly 60,000 clones, about 86% seen once. This rearrangement joins TRBV5-4 to TRBJ2-1; 11 nucleotides agree with TRBD2. The clonotype comes from a human donor in good health. Some clones in this sample may be carry-over from other donors' samples. Input material: PBMCs. CDR3 residues: CASSLAGGYYNEQFF. The CDR3 nucleotides read TGTGCCAGCAGTTTAGCGGGGGGGTACTACAATGAGCAGTTCTTC.